The 27 T cell receptor beta chains below come from one sample, sequenced in a study of Ad26.COV2.S vaccination and SARS-CoV-2 variants. Data came from immunoSEQ multiplex PCR; TCRdb stores just in-frame clones and leaves some out. The sample contains some 640,000 clones, approximately 88% of which appear only once. Treatment reported: around 19 received Ad26.COV2.S at low or high dose, single or two shots; about 5 received placebo; per-sample allocation not given. Collection of samples fell on day 63 after the first vaccine or placebo injection. This specimen consisted of peripheral blood, obtained in a trial of Ad26.COV2.S vaccine versus placebo. These receptors were obtained from a person between 18 and 59 years old who received the Ad26.COV2.S COVID-19 vaccine or a placebo.

The gene calls are TRBV18 and TRBJ1-5; D uncertain. V was trimmed by 5 bases and J by 5 bases, leaving 10 bases between them. The CDR3 is 13 amino acids. CDR1 KGHSH and CDR2 LQKENI come from the germline V gene. The CDR3: CASSSGRDQPQHF. As DNA, the CDR3 is TGTGCCAGCTCATCCGGTAGAGATCAGCCCCAGCATTTT.

This sequence joins TRBV4-2 and TRBJ2-1, with 14 bases identical to TRBD2. This CDR3 spans 19 amino acids. Germline lookup yields CDR1 LGHNA and CDR2 YNFKEQ. The V and J ends lost 1 base and 6 bases, in that order; junction bases with no gene match: 11. This chain's CDR3 is CASSQGPGSGLAGVNEQFF. The CDR3 region has the DNA TGTGCCAGCAGCCAAGGTCCCGGATCGGGACTAGCGGGAGTCAATGAGCAGTTCTTC.

The V call is TRBV27, the J call TRBJ2-7; D gene unclear. The CDR3 length is 15 residues. In germline, CDR1 is MNHEY, CDR2 SMNVEV (reference sequence). V lost 2 bases, J lost 7 bases, and 18 bases lay in between. The CDR3 DNA reads TGTGCCAGCAGTTTAAGGCTAGTTTCCCCCGTGGAGCAGTACTTC. This encodes CASSLRLVSPVEQYF.

This chain connects TRBV7-9 to TRBJ2-5; 10 bases are shared with TRBD2. The CDR3 loop spans 16 amino acids. From germline, CDR1 is SEHNR and CDR2 FQNEAQ (reference sequence). Trimming at V came to 5 bases and at J to 1 base, leaving 7 bases not matched to a gene. This CDR3 reads CASSKGLARIQETQYF. The CDR3 nucleotides are TGTGCCAGCAGCAAGGGACTAGCGAGAATCCAAGAGACCCAGTACTTC.

J is TRBJ2-1 and V is TRBV3-1 (or the pseudogene TRBV3-2), with 12 positions matching TRBD2. This CDR3 is 15 amino acids long. Germline V gene lookup returns CDR1 LGHDT and CDR2 YNNKEL (reference sequence). Trimming cost V 4 bases and J 7 bases; bases outside gene matches: 5. In DNA, the CDR3 is TGTGCCAGCAGCCTACCGGGACTAGCGGGTAATGAGCAGTTCTTC. Translated: CASSLPGLAGNEQFF.

The gene calls are TRBV6-6 and TRBJ1-1, with D hard to call. V gave up 2 bases and J gave up 7 bases, with 5 bases separating them. CDR1 is MNHNY and CDR2 is SVGAGI in the germline V gene (reference sequence). The CDR3 is made up of 11 amino acids. Written as DNA, the CDR3 is TGTGCCAGCAGTTACGTTAGTGAAGCTTTCTTT. Translating it yields CASSYVSEAFF.

The chain joins TRBV19 to TRBJ2-2; TRBD1 agrees at 10 bases. CDR3 length: 15 residues. Germline CDR1 LNHDA, CDR2 SQIVND (reference sequence). Trimming took 6 bases from V and 4 from J; bases not matched to a gene: 5. The CDR3 loop is CASRPGQGSTGELFF. The CDR3 nucleotides read TGTGCCAGTAGACCGGGACAGGGGTCCACCGGGGAGCTGTTTTTT.

The chain carries TRBV5-1 and TRBJ1-2, with D possibly being TRBD1 (5 bases). Germline V gene sequence: CDR1 SGHRS, CDR2 YFSETQ. This CDR3 has 14 amino acids. Trimming left V 3 bases short and J 8 bases short, with 17 bases between. For the CDR3, the DNA is TGCGCCAGCAGCTCCGTGGGCCAGGGCGGCGGCTACACCTTC. Translated: CASSSVGQGGGYTF.

The rearrangement uses TRBV6-5 and TRBJ1-2, with TRBD1 as a possible D gene (5 bases). With 2 bases removed from V and 5 bases from J, the gap between germline ends came to 9 bases. Germline values: CDR1 MNHEY, CDR2 SVGAGI. CDR3 length: 13 residues. This CDR3 is CASSYARAYGYTF. The CDR3 bases are TGTGCCAGCAGTTACGCCAGGGCTTATGGCTACACCTTC.

This chain links TRBV5-1 with TRBJ2-3; TRBD1 aligns across 7 bases. The CDR3 consists of 17 residues. Germline CDR1 reads SGHRS; CDR2 reads YFSETQ. V lost 1 base, J lost 4 bases, and 12 bases stayed unmatched. This CDR3 is CASSLTRQGPRPDTQYF. CDR3 nucleotide sequence: TGCGCCAGCAGCTTGACCCGACAGGGTCCTCGTCCAGATACGCAGTATTTT.

The rearrangement links TRBV13 to TRBJ2-1; 7 bases align to TRBD2. The CDR3 is 15 residues long. Germline V lookup: CDR1 PRHDT, CDR2 FYEKMQ (reference sequence). V lost 2 bases and J lost 4; bases outside the gene matches: 5. The DNA for the CDR3 is TGTGCCAGCAGCTTACTACTAGCGCCTTACAATGAGCAGTTCTTC. This gives the protein CASSLLLAPYNEQFF. Full variable domain (rest looked up from reference TRBV13 and TRBJ2-1): AAGVIQSPRHLIKEKRETATLKCYPIPRHDTVYWYQQGPGQDPQFLISFYEKMQSDKGSIPDRFSAQQFSDYHSELNMSSLELGDSALYFCASSLLLAPYNEQFFGPGTRLTVL.

This clone came up a few times. The chain recombines TRBV2 with TRBJ1-2; 8 positions match TRBD1. The ends lost 1 base at V and 2 bases at J; junction bases unmatched: 0. Germline CDR1 reads SNHLY; CDR2 reads FYNNEI. The CDR3 loop spans 14 amino acids. Here the CDR3 reads CASSEGTGNYGYTF. In nucleotides, the CDR3 is TGTGCCAGCAGTGAAGGGACAGGGAACTATGGCTACACCTTC.

This chain uses TRBV7-9 with TRBJ2-1, with 9 bases that match TRBD1. Per the germline V gene, CDR1 is SEHNR and CDR2 is FQNEAQ (reference sequence). The CDR3 has 16 amino acids. J was trimmed by 2 bases and V by 5 bases; bases with no gene match: 7. In DNA, the CDR3 is TGTGCCAGCAGCCCGGGGACAGGGAGGGCCTACAATGAGCAGTTCTTC. This translates into CASSPGTGRAYNEQFF.

This clone was found a few times. The V gene is TRBV7-3, the J gene TRBJ1-2, with 7 bases aligning to TRBD1. The germline CDR1 and CDR2 sequences are SGHTA and FQGTGA. The CDR3 loop spans 16 amino acids. With 2 bases clipped from V and 8 bases from J, the junction kept 14 bases outside the gene matches. CDR3: CASSLGAQGTGDGYTF. The CDR3 bases are TGTGCCAGCAGCTTAGGCGCCCAGGGAACAGGGGACGGCTACACCTTC. The full variable domain, its missing parts supplied by reference TRBV7-3 and TRBJ1-2, is GAGVSQTPSNKVTEKGKYVELRCDPISGHTALYWYRQSLGQGPEFLIYFQGTGAADDSGLPNDRFFAVRPEGSVSTLKIQRTERGDSAVYLCASSLGAQGTGDGYTFGSGTRLTVV.

As regards this clone: Other DNA sequences in the same sample also yield this CDR3. This chain links TRBV7-2 with TRBJ2-7, with 7 bases matching TRBD2. Germline trimming cut 1 base from V and 4 bases from J; bases unmatched to any gene: 7. Germline V lookup: CDR1 SGHTA, CDR2 FQGNSA. The length of the CDR3 is 15 residues. CDR3 nucleotide sequence: TGTGCCAGCAGCTTAGTAGCGGGCGGATTATACGAGCAGTACTTC. Translated: CASSLVAGGLYEQYF.

The CDR3 sequence: CAISGDLGYGYTF. The CDR3 nucleotides read TGTGCCATCAGTGGGGACTTGGGCTATGGCTACACCTTC. The chain uses TRBV10-3 and TRBJ1-2, with D maybe TRBD1 (5 bases). CDR1 is ENHRY and CDR2 is SYGVKD in the germline V gene. The CDR3 length is 13 residues. Trimming cost V 4 bases and J 4 bases, with 10 bases left between them.

This chain uses TRBV28 with TRBJ1-5; the D gene is possibly TRBD1 (5 bases). The CDR3 extends over 14 amino acids. Germline V gene lookup returns CDR1 MDHEN and CDR2 SYDVKM. V was cut by 4 bases and J by 4 bases, with 11 bases left in between. DNA for the CDR3: TGTGCCAGCAGTTCCCCGGGGGGAAATCAGCCCCAGCATTTT. Its protein is CASSSPGGNQPQHF.

The chain links TRBV2 to TRBJ2-7; tentatively, D is TRBD1 (6 bases). The V gene's germline CDR1 is SNHLY and CDR2 FYNNEI. This CDR3 contains 13 residues. The CDR3 sequence: CVPGQSRTDEQYF. DNA for the CDR3: TGTGTTCCGGGGCAGTCCAGGACAGACGAGCAGTACTTC.

This sequence joins TRBV5-4 and TRBJ2-5, with D perhaps TRBD2 (7 bases). CDR3 size: 17 residues. Germline V gene data show CDR1 as SGHNT and CDR2 as YYREEE (reference sequence). V lost 0 bases and J lost 5, with 20 bases in between. CDR3 bases: TGTGCCAGCAGCTTGGGATCTGGCGGGGGCCCTCGGGAGACCCAGTACTTC. Protein: CASSLGSGGGPRETQYF.

CDR3 protein: CASSYSRPGNTEAFF. The CDR3 DNA follows: TGTGCCAGCAGTTACTCCCGACCAGGGAACACTGAAGCTTTCTTT. The J gene is TRBJ1-1, the V gene TRBV6-5; D is ambiguous. V lost 0 bases to trimming and J lost 1 base, with 9 bases between them. CDR3 length equals 15 residues. Germline V gene data show CDR1 as MNHEY and CDR2 as SVGAGI.

V gene TRBV6-4 combines with J gene TRBJ1-1; D call uncertain. Trimming shortened V by 8 bases and J by 1 base, and 14 bases separated the two germline ends. CDR3 length equals 14 residues. Germline values: CDR1 MRHNA, CDR2 SNTAGT. In DNA form, the CDR3 reads TGTGCCAGCGGGTTCGATACGAGGAACACTGAAGCTTTCTTT. Protein sequence: CASGFDTRNTEAFF.

The gene calls are TRBV5-6 and TRBJ2-1; the match to TRBD2 covers 7 bases. The CDR3 totals 15 residues. The J segment lost 4 bases and the V segment lost 2 bases, leaving 6 bases of the junction unmatched. CDR1 and CDR2 from the germline V gene are SGHDT and YYEEEE. The CDR3 loop is CASSFRPGGYNEQFF. The CDR3 nucleotides are TGTGCCAGCAGCTTCCGCCCGGGGGGATACAATGAGCAGTTCTTC. Full variable domain (outside the CDR3, taken from reference TRBV5-6 and TRBJ2-1): DAGVTQSPTHLIKTRGQQVTLRCSPKSGHDTVSWYQQALGQGPQFIFQYYEEEERQRGNFPDRFSGHQFPNYSSELNVNALLLGDSALYLCASSFRPGGYNEQFFGPGTRLTVL.

This chain joins TRBV2 and TRBJ1-5; D perhaps matches TRBD1 (5 bases). CDR3 length equals 15 residues. Trimming removed 4 bases from V and 4 bases from J, with 14 bases in between. The V gene's germline CDR1 is SNHLY and CDR2 FYNNEI. CDR3 protein: CASSGWGRGNQPQHF. The CDR3 DNA follows: TGTGCCAGCAGTGGGTGGGGACGGGGGAATCAGCCCCAGCATTTT.

The chain couples TRBV12-3 or TRBV12-4 to TRBJ1-2; maybe TRBD1 (5 bases). The CDR3 has 13 residues. V was trimmed by 5 bases and J by 3 bases, leaving 10 bases between them. Here the CDR3 reads CASSPGTHYGYTF. CDR3 nucleotides: TGTGCCAGCAGTCCCGGGACGCACTATGGCTACACCTTC.

The V gene is TRBV12-3 or TRBV12-4, the J gene TRBJ2-1; D unresolved. This CDR3 spans 13 amino acids. Trimming left V 6 bases short and J 4 bases short, with 10 bases between. Here the CDR3 reads CASSRMQYNEQFF. In DNA form, the CDR3 reads TGTGCCAGCAGCCGAATGCAGTACAATGAGCAGTTCTTC.

The chain carries TRBV7-9 and TRBJ1-6; 7 bases are a match to TRBD1. Germline V gives CDR1 SEHNR, CDR2 FQNEAQ (reference sequence). The CDR3 sequence is 16 residues long. The ends lost 1 base at V and 6 bases at J; junction bases unmatched: 6. CDR3 loop: CASSLGAGGGNSPLHF. The CDR3 DNA reads as TGTGCCAGCAGCTTAGGAGCAGGGGGAGGTAATTCACCCCTCCACTTT. Full variable domain (missing parts from reference TRBV7-9 and TRBJ1-6): DTGVSQNPRHKITKRGQNVTFRCDPISEHNRLYWYRQTLGQGPEFLTYFQNEAQLEKSRLLSDRFSAERPKGSFSTLEIQRTEQGDSAMYLCASSLGAGGGNSPLHFGNGTRLTVT.

The V gene is TRBV13, the J gene TRBJ2-2, with a tentative D call TRBD1 (6 bases). The CDR3 sequence is 15 residues long. Trimming took 10 bases from V and 5 from J, leaving 20 bases between them. CDR1 and CDR2 (germline): PRHDT, FYEKMQ (reference sequence). DNA of the CDR3: TGTGCCACCCGGGACACCGGATCCTTTACCGGGGAGCTGTTTTTT. This encodes CATRDTGSFTGELFF.